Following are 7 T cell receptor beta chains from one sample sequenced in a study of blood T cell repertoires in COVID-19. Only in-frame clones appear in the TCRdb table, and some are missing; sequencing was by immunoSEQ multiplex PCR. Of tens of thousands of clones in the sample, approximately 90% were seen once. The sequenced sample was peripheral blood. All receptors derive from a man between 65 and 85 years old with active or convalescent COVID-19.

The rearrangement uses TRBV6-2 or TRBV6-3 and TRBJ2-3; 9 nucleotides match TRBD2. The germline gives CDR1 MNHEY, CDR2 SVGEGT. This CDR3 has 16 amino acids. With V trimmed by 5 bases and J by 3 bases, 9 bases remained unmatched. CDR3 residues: CASSAHLAGRTDTQYF. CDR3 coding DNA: TGTGCCAGCAGTGCCCATCTAGCGGGGAGGACAGATACGCAGTATTTT.

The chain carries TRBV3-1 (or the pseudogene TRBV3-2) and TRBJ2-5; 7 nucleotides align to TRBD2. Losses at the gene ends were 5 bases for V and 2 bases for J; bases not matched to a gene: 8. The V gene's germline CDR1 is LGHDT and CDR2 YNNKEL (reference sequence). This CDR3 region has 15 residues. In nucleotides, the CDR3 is TGTGCCAGCAGCGCTGTATGGGGGGGGCAAGAGACCCAGTACTTC. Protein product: CASSAVWGGQETQYF.

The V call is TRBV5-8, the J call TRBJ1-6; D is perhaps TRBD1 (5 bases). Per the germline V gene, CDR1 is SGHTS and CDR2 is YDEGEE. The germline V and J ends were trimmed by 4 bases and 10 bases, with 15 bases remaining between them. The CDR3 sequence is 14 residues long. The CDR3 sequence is CASSHRREGSPLHF. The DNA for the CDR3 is TGTGCCAGCAGCCATCGGAGGGAGGGGTCACCCCTCCACTTT.

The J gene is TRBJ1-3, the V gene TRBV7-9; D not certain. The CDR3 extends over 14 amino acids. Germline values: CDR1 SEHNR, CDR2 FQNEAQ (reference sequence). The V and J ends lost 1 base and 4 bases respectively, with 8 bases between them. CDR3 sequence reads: CASSLGRGGNTIYF. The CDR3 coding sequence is TGTGCCAGCAGCTTAGGAAGAGGAGGAAACACCATATATTTT. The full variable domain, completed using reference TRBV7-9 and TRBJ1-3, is DTGVSQNPRHKITKRGQNVTFRCDPISEHNRLYWYRQTLGQGPEFLTYFQNEAQLEKSRLLSDRFSAERPKGSFSTLEIQRTEQGDSAMYLCASSLGRGGNTIYFGEGSWLTVV.

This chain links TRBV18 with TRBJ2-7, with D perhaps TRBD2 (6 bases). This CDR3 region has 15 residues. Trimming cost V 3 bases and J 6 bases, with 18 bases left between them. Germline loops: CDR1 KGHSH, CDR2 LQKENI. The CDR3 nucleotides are TGTGCCAGCTCACCCGGGACTCCCCTCGGGGGCGAGCAGTACTTC. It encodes CASSPGTPLGGEQYF.

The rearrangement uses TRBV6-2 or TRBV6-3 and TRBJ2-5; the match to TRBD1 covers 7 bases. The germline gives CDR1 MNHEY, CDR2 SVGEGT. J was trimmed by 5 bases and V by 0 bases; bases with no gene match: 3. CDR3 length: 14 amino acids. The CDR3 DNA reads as TGTGCCAGCAGTTACTCAGGGGGCGGGGAGACCCAGTACTTC. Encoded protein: CASSYSGGGETQYF.

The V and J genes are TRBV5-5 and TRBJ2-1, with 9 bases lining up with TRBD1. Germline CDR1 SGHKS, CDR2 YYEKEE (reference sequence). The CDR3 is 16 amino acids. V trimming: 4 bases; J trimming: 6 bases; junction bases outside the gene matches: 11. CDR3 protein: CASSVSGQGIANEQFF. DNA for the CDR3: TGTGCCAGCAGCGTATCGGGACAGGGCATAGCCAATGAGCAGTTCTTC. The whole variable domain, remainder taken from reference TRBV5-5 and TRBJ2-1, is DAGVTQSPTHLIKTRGQQVTLRCSPISGHKSVSWYQQVLGQGPQFIFQYYEKEERGRGNFPDRFSARQFPNYSSELNVNALLLGDSALYLCASSVSGQGIANEQFFGPGTRLTVL.